The entry that follows covers one T cell receptor beta chain sequence. Its antigen is currently unknown. Treatment reported: about 20 received Ad26.COV2.S at low or high dose, single or two shots; about 5 received placebo; per-sample allocation not given. The investigators took samples on day 63 after the first vaccine or placebo injection. An Ad26 vector carrying the Wuhan-strain SARS-CoV-2 spike served as the vaccine. These data are taken from a study of Ad26.COV2.S vaccination and SARS-CoV-2 variants. Overall study: The study gave Ad26.COV2.S intramuscularly, once or twice 56 days apart.

Clones were sequenced by immunoSEQ multiplex PCR, and TCRdb holds only the in-frame ones, with some missing. The sample holds about 460,000 clones; roughly nine tenths are singletons and the top ten take 1.7%. General observations from the study: While placebo recipients had lower spike-specific TCR breadth, vaccine recipients had more.

The CDR3 covers 15 residues. Trimming took 2 bases from V and 4 from J, leaving 15 bases between them. The V gene's germline CDR1 is WSHSY and CDR2 SAAADI. The gene calls are TRBV10-2 and TRBJ2-7, with D unclear. This material consisted of peripheral blood, taken in a trial of Ad26.COV2.S vaccine versus placebo. This TCR was recovered from a person aged 18-65 years who received the Ad26.COV2.S COVID-19 vaccine or a placebo. The CDR3 loop is CASSERFPGPYEQYF. The CDR3, as DNA: TGCGCCAGCAGTGAGAGGTTCCCGGGCCCATACGAGCAGTACTTC.